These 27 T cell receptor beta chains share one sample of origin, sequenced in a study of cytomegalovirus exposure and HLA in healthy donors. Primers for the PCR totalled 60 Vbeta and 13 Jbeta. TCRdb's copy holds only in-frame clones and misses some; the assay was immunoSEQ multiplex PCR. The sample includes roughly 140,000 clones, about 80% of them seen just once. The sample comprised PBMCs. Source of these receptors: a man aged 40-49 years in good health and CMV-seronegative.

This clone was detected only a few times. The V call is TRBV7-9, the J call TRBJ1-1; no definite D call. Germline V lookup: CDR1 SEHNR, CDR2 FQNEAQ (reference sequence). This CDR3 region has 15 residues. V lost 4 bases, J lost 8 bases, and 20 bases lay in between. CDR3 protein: CASSSLVMGLREAFF. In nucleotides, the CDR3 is TGTGCCAGCAGCTCCCTCGTGATGGGCCTACGAGAAGCTTTCTTT.

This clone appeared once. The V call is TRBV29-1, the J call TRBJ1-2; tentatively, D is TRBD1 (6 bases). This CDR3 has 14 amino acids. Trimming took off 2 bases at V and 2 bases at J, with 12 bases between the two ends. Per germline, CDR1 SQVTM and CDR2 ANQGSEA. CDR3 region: CSVEFGQQNYGYTF. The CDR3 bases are TGCAGCGTTGAATTCGGACAGCAGAACTATGGCTACACCTTC.

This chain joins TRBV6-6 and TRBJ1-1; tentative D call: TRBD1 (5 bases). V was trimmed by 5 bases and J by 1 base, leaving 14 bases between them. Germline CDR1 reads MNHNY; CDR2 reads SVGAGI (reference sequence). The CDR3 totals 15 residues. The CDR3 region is CASSDMGRGNTEAFF. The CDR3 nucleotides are TGTGCCAGCAGTGATATGGGGCGAGGGAACACTGAAGCTTTCTTT.

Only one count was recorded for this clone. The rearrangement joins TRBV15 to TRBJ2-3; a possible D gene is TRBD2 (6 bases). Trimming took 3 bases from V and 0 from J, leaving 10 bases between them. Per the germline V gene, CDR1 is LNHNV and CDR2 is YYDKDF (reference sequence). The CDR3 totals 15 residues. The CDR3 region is CATSSGGTSTDTQYF. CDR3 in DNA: TGTGCCACCAGCAGCGGAGGGACTAGCACAGATACGCAGTATTTT.

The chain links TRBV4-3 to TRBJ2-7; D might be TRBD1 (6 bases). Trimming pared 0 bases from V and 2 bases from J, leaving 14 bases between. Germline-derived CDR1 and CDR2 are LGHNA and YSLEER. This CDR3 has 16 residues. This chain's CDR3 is CASSQDYIRGTYEQYF. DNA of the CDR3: TGCGCCAGCAGCCAAGATTATATCAGGGGAACCTACGAGCAGTACTTC.

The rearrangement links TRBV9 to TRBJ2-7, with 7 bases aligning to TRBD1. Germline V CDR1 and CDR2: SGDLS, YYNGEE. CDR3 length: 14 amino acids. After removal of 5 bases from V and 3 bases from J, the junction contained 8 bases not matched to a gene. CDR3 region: CASSSGTVGYEQYF. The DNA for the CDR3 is TGTGCCAGCAGTTCTGGGACAGTGGGCTACGAGCAGTACTTC.

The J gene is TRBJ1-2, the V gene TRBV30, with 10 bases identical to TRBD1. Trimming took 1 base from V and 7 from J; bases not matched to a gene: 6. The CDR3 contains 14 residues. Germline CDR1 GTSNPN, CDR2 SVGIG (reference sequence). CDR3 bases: TGTGCCTGGAGTGGGGGACAGGGGCTCCTTGGCTACACCTTC. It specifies CAWSGGQGLLGYTF.

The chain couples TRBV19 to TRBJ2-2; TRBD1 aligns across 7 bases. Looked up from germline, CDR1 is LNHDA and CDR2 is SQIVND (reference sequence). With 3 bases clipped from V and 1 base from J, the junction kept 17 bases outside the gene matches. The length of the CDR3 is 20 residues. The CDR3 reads CASSMLSRQGFSRNTGELFF. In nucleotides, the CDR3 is TGTGCCAGTAGTATGCTCTCAAGACAGGGATTTTCTCGGAACACCGGGGAGCTGTTTTTT.

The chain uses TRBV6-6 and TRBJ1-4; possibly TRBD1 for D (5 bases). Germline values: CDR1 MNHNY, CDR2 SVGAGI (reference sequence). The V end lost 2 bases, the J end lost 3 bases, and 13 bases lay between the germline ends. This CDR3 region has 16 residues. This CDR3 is CASSYPSGGANEKLFF. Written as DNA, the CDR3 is TGTGCCAGCAGTTACCCTTCGGGGGGTGCTAATGAAAAACTGTTTTTT.

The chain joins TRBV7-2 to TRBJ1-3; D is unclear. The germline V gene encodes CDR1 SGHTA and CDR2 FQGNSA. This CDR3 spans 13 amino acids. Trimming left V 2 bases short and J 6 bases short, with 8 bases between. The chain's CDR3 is CASSLPVENTIYF. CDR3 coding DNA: TGTGCCAGCAGCTTACCAGTCGAAAACACCATATATTTT.

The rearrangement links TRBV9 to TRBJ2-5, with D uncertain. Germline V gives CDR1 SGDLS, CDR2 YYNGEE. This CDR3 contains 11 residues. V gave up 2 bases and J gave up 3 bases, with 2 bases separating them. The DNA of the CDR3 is TGTGCCAGCAGCGTCGAAGAGACCCAGTACTTC. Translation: CASSVEETQYF.

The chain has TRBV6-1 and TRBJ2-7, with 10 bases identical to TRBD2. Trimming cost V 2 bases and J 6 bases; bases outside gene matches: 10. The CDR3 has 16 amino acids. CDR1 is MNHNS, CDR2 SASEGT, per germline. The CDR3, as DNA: TGTGCCAGCAGTGAATGGGATAGCGGGGGGATTAGCGAGCAGTACTTC. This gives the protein CASSEWDSGGISEQYF.

The CDR3 sequence: CASSFQSGGGYEQYF. The CDR3 nucleotides are TGCGCCAGCAGCTTCCAGTCAGGGGGCGGCTACGAGCAGTACTTC. The genes are TRBV5-1 and TRBJ2-5; 8 bases are a match to TRBD1. The last part of the DNA fits TRBJ2-7 better; the J call may be wrong. Germline CDR1 SGHRS, CDR2 YFSETQ. The CDR3 is 15 amino acids.

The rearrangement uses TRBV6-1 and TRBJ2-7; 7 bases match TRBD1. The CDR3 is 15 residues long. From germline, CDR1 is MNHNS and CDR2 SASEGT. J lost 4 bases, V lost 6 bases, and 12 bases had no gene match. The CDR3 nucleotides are TGTGCCAGCAGGGGATCACAGGGGATTCGGTACGAGCAGTACTTC. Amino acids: CASRGSQGIRYEQYF.

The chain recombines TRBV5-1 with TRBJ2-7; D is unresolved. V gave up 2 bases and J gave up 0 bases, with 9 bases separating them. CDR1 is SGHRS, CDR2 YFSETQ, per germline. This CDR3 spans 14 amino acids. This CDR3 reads CASSFLQSSYEQYF. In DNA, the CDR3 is TGCGCCAGCAGCTTCTTACAGAGCTCCTACGAGCAGTACTTC.

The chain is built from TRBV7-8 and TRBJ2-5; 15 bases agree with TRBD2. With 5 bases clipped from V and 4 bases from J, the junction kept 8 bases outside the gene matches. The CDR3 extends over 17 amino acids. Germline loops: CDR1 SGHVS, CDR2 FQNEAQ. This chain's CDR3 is CASSPWTSGGARETQYF. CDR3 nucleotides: TGTGCCAGCAGCCCATGGACTAGCGGGGGGGCAAGAGAGACCCAGTACTTC.

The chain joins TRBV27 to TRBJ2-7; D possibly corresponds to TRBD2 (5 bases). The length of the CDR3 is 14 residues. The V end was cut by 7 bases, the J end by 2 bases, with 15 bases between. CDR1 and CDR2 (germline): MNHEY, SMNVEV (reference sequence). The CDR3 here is CASTGPRGTYEQYF. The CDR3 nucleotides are TGTGCCAGCACCGGGCCTCGGGGTACCTACGAGCAGTACTTC.

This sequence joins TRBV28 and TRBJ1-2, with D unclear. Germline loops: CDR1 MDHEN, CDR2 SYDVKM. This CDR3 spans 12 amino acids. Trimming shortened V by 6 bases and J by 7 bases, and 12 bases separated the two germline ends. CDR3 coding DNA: TGTGCCAGCAGATCAGGTTCCCGTGGCTACACCTTC. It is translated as CASRSGSRGYTF.

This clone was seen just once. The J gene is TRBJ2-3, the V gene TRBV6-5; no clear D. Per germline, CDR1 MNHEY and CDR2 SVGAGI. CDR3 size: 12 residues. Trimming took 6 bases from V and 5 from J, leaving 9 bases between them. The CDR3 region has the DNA TGTGCCAGCAGCGTTCACGGAGATACGCAGTATTTT. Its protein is CASSVHGDTQYF.

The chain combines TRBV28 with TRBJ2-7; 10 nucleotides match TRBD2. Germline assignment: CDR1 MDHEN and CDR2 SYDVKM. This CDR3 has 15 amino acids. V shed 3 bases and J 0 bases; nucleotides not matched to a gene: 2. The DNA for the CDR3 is TGTGCCAGCAGTTTGGAGCGGGGGGGCTCCTACGAGCAGTACTTC. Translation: CASSLERGGSYEQYF.

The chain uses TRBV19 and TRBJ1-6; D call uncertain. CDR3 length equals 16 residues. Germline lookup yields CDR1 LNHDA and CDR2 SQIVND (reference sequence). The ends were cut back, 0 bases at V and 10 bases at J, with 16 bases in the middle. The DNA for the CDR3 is TGTGCCAGTAGTATAGAGGCTCCCCCGGTCAGGTCACCCCTCCACTTT. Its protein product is CASSIEAPPVRSPLHF.

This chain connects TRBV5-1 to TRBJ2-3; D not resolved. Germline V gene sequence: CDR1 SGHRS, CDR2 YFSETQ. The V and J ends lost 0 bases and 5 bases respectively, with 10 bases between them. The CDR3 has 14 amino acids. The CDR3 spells CASSLATEQDTQYF. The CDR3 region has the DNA TGCGCCAGCAGCTTGGCTACAGAACAAGATACGCAGTATTTT.

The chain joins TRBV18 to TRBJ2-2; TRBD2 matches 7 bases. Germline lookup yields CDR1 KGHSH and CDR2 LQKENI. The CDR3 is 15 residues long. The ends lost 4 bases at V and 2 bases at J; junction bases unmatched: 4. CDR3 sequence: CASSLGGGNTGELFF. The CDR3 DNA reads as TGTGCCAGCTCACTCGGCGGGGGAAACACCGGGGAGCTGTTTTTT.

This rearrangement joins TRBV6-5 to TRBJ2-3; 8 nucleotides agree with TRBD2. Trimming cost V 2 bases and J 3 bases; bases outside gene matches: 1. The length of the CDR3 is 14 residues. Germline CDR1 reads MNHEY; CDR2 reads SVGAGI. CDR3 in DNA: TGTGCCAGCAGTTACCGGGGGGGGACAGATACGCAGTATTTT. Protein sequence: CASSYRGGTDTQYF.

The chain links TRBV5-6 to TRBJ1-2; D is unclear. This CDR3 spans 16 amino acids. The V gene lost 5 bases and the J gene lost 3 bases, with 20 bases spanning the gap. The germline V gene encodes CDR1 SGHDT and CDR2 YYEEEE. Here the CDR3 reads CASRYTSQLGHYGYTF. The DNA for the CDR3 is TGTGCCAGCAGATATACCTCACAGTTGGGTCACTATGGCTACACCTTC.

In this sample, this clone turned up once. In DNA form, the CDR3 reads TGTGCCAGCACAGGCTCCTACGAGCAGTACTTC. Translated: CASTGSYEQYF. This chain uses TRBV6-1 with TRBJ2-7; D remains unclear. Germline V CDR1 and CDR2: MNHNS, SASEGT. The CDR3 covers 11 residues. Trimming took 7 bases from V and 0 from J, leaving 4 bases between them.

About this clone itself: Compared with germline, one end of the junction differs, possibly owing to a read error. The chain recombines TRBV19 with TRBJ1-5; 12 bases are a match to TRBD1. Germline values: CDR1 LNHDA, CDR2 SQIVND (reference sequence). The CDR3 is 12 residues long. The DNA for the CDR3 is TGTGCCAGTAGTATTGGGACAGGGGGCTGGTATTTT. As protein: CASSIGTGGWYF. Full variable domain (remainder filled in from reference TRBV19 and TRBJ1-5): DGGITQSPKYLFRKEGQNVTLSCEQNLNHDAMYWYRQDPGQGLRLIYYSQIVNDFQKGDIAEGYSVSREKKESFPLTVTSAQKNPTAFYLCASSIGTGGWYFGDGTRLSIL.